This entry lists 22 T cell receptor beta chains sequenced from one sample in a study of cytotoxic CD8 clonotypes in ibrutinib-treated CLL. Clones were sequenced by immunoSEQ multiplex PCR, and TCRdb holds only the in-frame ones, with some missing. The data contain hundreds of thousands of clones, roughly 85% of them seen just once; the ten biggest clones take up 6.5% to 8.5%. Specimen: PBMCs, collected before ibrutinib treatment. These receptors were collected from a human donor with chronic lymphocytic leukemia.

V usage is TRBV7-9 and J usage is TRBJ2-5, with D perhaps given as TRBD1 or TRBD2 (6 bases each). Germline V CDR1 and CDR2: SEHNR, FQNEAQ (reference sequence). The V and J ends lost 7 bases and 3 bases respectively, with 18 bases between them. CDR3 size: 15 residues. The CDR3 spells CASIPGGGWEETQYF. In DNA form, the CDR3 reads TGTGCCAGCATCCCAGGAGGGGGGTGGGAAGAGACCCAGTACTTC.

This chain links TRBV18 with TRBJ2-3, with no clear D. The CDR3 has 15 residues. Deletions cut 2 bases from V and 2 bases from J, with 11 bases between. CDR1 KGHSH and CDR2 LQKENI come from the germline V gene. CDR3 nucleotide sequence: TGTGCCAGCTCACCATTTGGCAAAACCACAGATACGCAGTATTTT. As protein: CASSPFGKTTDTQYF. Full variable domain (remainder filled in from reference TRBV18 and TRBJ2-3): NAGVMQNPRHLVRRRGQEARLRCSPMKGHSHVYWYRQLPEEGLKFMVYLQKENIIDESGMPKERFSAEFPKEGPSILRIQQVVRGDSAAYFCASSPFGKTTDTQYFGPGTRLTVL.

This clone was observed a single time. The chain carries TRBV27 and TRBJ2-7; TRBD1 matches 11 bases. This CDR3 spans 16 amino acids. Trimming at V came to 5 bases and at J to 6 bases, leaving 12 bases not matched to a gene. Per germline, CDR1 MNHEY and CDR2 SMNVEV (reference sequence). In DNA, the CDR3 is TGTGCCAGCAGTCCAGGACAGGGGGCGTGGGTCGGCGAGCAGTACTTC. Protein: CASSPGQGAWVGEQYF.

CDR3 sequence reads: CASSNVVASGGQETQYF. The CDR3 DNA reads TGTGCCAGCAGCAATGTCGTTGCTAGCGGGGGACAAGAGACCCAGTACTTC. The chain couples TRBV11-2 to TRBJ2-5, with 10 bases fitting TRBD2. The CDR3 length is 17 residues. Germline CDR1 reads SGHAT; CDR2 reads FQNNGV. V was clipped by 5 bases and J by 2 bases; unmatched bases: 11.

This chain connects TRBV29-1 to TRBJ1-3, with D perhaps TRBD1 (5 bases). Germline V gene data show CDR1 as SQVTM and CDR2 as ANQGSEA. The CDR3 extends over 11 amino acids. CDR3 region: CTGGDWNTIYF. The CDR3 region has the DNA TGCACCGGAGGGGATTGGAACACCATATATTTT.

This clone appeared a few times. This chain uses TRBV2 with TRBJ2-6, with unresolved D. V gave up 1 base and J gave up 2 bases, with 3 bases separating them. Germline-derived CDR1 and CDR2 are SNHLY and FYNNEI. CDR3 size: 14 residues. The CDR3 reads CASSEEAGANVLTF. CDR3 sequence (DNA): TGTGCCAGCAGTGAAGAGGCTGGGGCCAACGTCCTGACTTTC.

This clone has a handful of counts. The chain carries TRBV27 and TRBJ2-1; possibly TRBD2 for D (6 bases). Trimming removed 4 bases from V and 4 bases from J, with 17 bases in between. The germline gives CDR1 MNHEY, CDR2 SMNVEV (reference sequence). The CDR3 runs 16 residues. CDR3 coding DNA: TGTGCCAGCAGTTCCGGGCTCCGAGGGACTTACAATGAGCAGTTCTTC. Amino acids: CASSSGLRGTYNEQFF.

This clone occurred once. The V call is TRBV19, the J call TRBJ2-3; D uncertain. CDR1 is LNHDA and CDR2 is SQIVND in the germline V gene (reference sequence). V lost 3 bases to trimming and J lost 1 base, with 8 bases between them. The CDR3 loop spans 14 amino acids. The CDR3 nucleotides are TGTGCCAGTAGTATCGGGCCCGGCACAGATACGCAGTATTTT. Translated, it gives CASSIGPGTDTQYF. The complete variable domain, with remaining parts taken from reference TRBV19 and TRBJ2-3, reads DGGITQSPKYLFRKEGQNVTLSCEQNLNHDAMYWYRQDPGQGLRLIYYSQIVNDFQKGDIAEGYSVSREKKESFPLTVTSAQKNPTAFYLCASSIGPGTDTQYFGPGTRLTVL.

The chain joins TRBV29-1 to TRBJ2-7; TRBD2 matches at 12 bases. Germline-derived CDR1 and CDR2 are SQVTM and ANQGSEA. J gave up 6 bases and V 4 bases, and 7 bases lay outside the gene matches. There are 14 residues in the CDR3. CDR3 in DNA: TGCAGCGTTGGACTAGCGGGAGCGACTGGCGAGCAGTACTTC. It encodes CSVGLAGATGEQYF.

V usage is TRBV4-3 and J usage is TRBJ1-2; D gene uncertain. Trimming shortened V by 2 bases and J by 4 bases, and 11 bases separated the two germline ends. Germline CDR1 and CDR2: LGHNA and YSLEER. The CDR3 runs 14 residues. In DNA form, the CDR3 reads TGCGCCAGCAGCCAAAGCGGGGTATCCTATGGCTACACCTTC. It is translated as CASSQSGVSYGYTF.

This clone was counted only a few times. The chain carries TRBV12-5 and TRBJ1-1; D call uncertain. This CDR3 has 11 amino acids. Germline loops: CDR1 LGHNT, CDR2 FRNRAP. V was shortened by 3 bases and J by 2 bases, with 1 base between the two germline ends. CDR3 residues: CASGLNTEAFF. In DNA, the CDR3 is TGTGCTAGTGGTTTAAACACTGAAGCTTTCTTT.

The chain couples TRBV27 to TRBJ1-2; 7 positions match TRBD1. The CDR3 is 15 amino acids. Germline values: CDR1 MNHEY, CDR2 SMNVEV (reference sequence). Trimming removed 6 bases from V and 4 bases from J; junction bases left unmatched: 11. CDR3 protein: CASRPGGDRSYGYTF. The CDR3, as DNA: TGTGCCAGCAGGCCGGGGGGGGACAGATCCTATGGCTACACCTTC.

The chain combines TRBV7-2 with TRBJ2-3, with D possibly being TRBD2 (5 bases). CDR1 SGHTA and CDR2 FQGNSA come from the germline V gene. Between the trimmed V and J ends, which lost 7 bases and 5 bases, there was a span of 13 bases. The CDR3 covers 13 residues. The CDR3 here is CASIREREDTQYF. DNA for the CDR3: TGTGCCAGCATACGGGAACGAGAAGATACGCAGTATTTT.

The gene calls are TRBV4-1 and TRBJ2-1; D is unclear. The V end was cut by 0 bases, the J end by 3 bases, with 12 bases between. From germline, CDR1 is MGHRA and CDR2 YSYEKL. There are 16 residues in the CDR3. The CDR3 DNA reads TGCGCCAGCAGCCAAGAGTGGCGTCAGCACTACAATGAGCAGTTCTTC. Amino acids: CASSQEWRQHYNEQFF.

The CDR3 protein is CAWRLVSTEQFF. The CDR3 DNA follows: TGTGCCTGGAGGTTGGTCTCCACTGAGCAGTTCTTC. The chain carries TRBV30 and TRBJ2-1; D uncertain. CDR1 GTSNPN and CDR2 SVGIG come from the germline V gene (reference sequence). The CDR3 totals 12 residues. Trimming removed 3 bases from V and 9 bases from J, with 12 bases in between.

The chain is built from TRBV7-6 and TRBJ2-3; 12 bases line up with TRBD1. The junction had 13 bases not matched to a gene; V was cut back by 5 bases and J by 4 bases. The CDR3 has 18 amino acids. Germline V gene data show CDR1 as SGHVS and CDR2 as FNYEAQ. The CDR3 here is CASSPTGTGGAYPDTQYF. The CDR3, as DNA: TGTGCCAGCAGCCCGACCGGGACAGGGGGCGCCTATCCAGATACGCAGTATTTT.

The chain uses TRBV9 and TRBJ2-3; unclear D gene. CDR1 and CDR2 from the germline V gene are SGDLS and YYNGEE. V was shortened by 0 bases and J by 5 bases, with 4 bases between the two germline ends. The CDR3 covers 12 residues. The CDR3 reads CASSVAGDTQYF. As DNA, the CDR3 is TGTGCCAGCAGCGTAGCCGGAGATACGCAGTATTTT.

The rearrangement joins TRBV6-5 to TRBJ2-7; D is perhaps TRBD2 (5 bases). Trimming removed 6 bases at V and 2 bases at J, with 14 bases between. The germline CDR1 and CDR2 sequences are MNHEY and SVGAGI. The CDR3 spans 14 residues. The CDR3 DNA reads TGTGCCAGCAGGCTCGGGGTGCCCCCCTACGAGCAGTACTTC. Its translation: CASRLGVPPYEQYF.

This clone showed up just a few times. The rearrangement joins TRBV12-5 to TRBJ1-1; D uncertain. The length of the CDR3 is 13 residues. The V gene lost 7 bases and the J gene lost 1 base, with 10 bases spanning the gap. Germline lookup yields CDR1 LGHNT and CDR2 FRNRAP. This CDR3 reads CASAMPENTEAFF. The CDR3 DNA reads TGTGCTAGTGCCATGCCGGAGAACACTGAAGCTTTCTTT.

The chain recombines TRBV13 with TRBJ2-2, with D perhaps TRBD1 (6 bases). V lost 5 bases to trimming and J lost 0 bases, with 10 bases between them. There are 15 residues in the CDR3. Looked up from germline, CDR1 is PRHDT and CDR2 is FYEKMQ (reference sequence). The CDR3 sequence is CASSVRTANTGELFF. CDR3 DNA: TGTGCCAGCAGCGTCCGGACAGCGAACACCGGGGAGCTGTTTTTT.

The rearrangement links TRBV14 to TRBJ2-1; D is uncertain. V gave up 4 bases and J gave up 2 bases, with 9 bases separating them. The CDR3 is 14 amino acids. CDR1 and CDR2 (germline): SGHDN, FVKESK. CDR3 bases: TGTGCCAGCAGCCCCGTTGGCACCTACAATGAGCAGTTCTTC. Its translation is CASSPVGTYNEQFF.

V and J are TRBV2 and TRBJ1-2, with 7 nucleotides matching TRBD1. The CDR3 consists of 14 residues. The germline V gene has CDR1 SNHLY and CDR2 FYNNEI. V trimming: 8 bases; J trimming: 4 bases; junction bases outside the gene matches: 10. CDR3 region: CASLREGATYGYTF. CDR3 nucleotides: TGTGCCAGCTTAAGGGAGGGGGCGACCTATGGCTACACCTTC.